The 20 T cell receptor beta chains below all came from one sample that was sequenced in a study of cytomegalovirus exposure and HLA in healthy donors. Primers: 60 Vbeta forward and 13 Jbeta reverse. Only in-frame clones appear in the TCRdb table, and some are missing; sequencing was by immunoSEQ multiplex PCR. The sample shows some 140,000 clones, approximately 80% of them seen only once. Sequencing was carried out using PBMCs. These receptors were taken from a woman aged 40 to 50 in good health and CMV-seropositive.

This clone has just one count. The J gene is TRBJ2-7, the V gene TRBV5-1; 8 positions agree with TRBD2. V lost 1 base to trimming and J lost 0 bases; unmatched junction nucleotides: 3. The CDR3 extends over 15 amino acids. Germline V gene data show CDR1 as SGHRS and CDR2 as YFSETQ. The CDR3 DNA reads TGCGCCAGCAGCTTGACTAGCGGAAGCTCCTACGAGCAGTACTTC. Translating gives CASSLTSGSSYEQYF.

The CDR3 DNA is TGTGCCACCAGCAGATCCGGACAGGGCTACGAGCAGTACTTC. Translating gives CATSRSGQGYEQYF. This chain joins TRBV15 and TRBJ2-7; 8 bases map to TRBD1. Germline CDR1 LNHNV, CDR2 YYDKDF (reference sequence). The junction had 3 bases not matched to a gene; V was cut back by 2 bases and J by 3 bases. This CDR3 has 14 residues.

The chain carries TRBV28 and TRBJ2-3; 11 bases are a match to TRBD2. This CDR3 has 17 residues. Looked up from germline, CDR1 is MDHEN and CDR2 is SYDVKM. J gave up 0 bases and V 7 bases, and 9 bases lay outside the gene matches. CDR3 bases: TGTGCCAGCACCTTAAGTAGGACTAGCGGGAGCACAGATACGCAGTATTTT. Translation gives CASTLSRTSGSTDTQYF.

The V call is TRBV5-5, the J call TRBJ2-1, with 7 bases matching TRBD2. V lost 1 base, J lost 5 bases, and 15 bases stayed unmatched. The CDR3 extends over 18 amino acids. The V gene's germline CDR1 is SGHKS and CDR2 YYEKEE (reference sequence). In DNA form, the CDR3 reads TGTGCCAGCAGCTTGCATGGGGGAGCGGGACCGTCCAACAATGAGCAGTTCTTC. Translation gives CASSLHGGAGPSNNEQFF.

V is TRBV5-1 and J is TRBJ2-1, with D maybe TRBD2 (6 bases). The CDR3 sequence is 16 residues long. CDR1 and CDR2 (germline): SGHRS, YFSETQ. Trimming took off 4 bases at V and 0 bases at J, with 14 bases between the two ends. CDR3 in amino acids: CASSPQAGTSYNEQFF. The CDR3 DNA reads TGCGCCAGCAGCCCACAGGCGGGAACCTCCTACAATGAGCAGTTCTTC.

The rearrangement joins TRBV27 to TRBJ2-7; 7 bases line up with TRBD1. The CDR3 has 15 residues. With 6 bases clipped from V and 2 bases from J, the junction kept 10 bases outside the gene matches. The germline V gene has CDR1 MNHEY and CDR2 SMNVEV (reference sequence). The CDR3 region has the DNA TGTGCCAGCAGCCCGCCGGGACAGAGGCCCTACGAGCAGTACTTC. Translating gives CASSPPGQRPYEQYF.

The chain couples TRBV7-8 to TRBJ1-5; tentatively, D is TRBD1 (6 bases). Between the trimmed V and J ends, which lost 2 bases and 7 bases, there was a span of 9 bases. The CDR3 has 13 amino acids. Germline-derived CDR1 and CDR2 are SGHVS and FQNEAQ. DNA for the CDR3: TGTGCCAGCAGCTTACAGGGGAAGCAGCCCCAGCATTTT. Amino acid sequence: CASSLQGKQPQHF.

The J gene is TRBJ2-7, the V gene TRBV27; 9 bases match TRBD2. Germline trimming cut 0 bases from V and 4 bases from J; bases unmatched to any gene: 7. This CDR3 is 16 amino acids long. Germline assignment: CDR1 MNHEY and CDR2 SMNVEV (reference sequence). The CDR3 sequence: CASSLSIPAGGYEQYF. The CDR3, as DNA: TGTGCCAGCAGTTTATCGATTCCAGCGGGGGGATACGAGCAGTACTTC.

The J gene is TRBJ2-3, the V gene TRBV9, with 10 bases aligning to TRBD1. CDR3 length: 15 residues. The trim removed 0 bases at V and 5 bases at J, leaving 3 bases unmatched. In germline, CDR1 is SGDLS, CDR2 YYNGEE. CDR3 region: CASSVVTGGRDTQYF. The CDR3 DNA reads as TGTGCCAGCAGCGTAGTGACAGGGGGCAGAGATACGCAGTATTTT.

As to this clone: Other DNA sequences within the sample encode an identical CDR3. The chain employs TRBV13 and TRBJ2-7; 8 bases agree with TRBD1. The ends lost 0 bases at V and 2 bases at J; junction bases unmatched: 0. This CDR3 comprises 14 residues. Germline CDR1 is PRHDT and CDR2 is FYEKMQ (reference sequence). CDR3 in DNA: TGTGCCAGCAGCTTAGGGACAGGGGCCTACGAGCAGTACTTC. This gives the protein CASSLGTGAYEQYF.

The rearrangement joins TRBV6-1 to TRBJ1-4; possibly TRBD1 for D (5 bases). V gave up 3 bases and J gave up 10 bases, with 15 bases separating them. The germline V gene has CDR1 MNHNS and CDR2 SASEGT. This CDR3 spans 14 amino acids. The CDR3 nucleotides read TGTGCCAGCAGTGAGGGCAGGGCCAGTAGAAAACTGTTTTTT. Translated: CASSEGRASRKLFF.

In DNA form, the CDR3 reads TGTGCCAGCAGCCCTCCTCGACAGGGGGCTTTTACCGAGCAGTACTTC. Translation gives CASSPPRQGAFTEQYF. This rearrangement joins TRBV9 to TRBJ2-7; 10 bases align to TRBD1. There are 16 residues in the CDR3. CDR1 SGDLS and CDR2 YYNGEE come from the germline V gene. The V and J ends lost 4 bases and 6 bases, in that order; junction bases with no gene match: 13.

The chain couples TRBV6-5 to TRBJ2-1, with D perhaps matching TRBD1 (6 bases). There are 13 residues in the CDR3. V lost 8 bases and J 7 bases, leaving 15 bases between the germline ends. CDR1 is MNHEY, CDR2 SVGAGI, per germline. The CDR3 spells CASGRGEINEQFF. The CDR3 DNA reads TGTGCCAGCGGCAGGGGAGAAATTAATGAGCAGTTCTTC.

The chain is built from TRBV6-1 and TRBJ2-1; TRBD2 matches at 9 bases. CDR1 is MNHNS and CDR2 is SASEGT in the germline V gene. This CDR3 is built from 14 residues. The ends lost 10 bases at V and 7 bases at J; junction bases unmatched: 11. The CDR3 spells CATRLVAGANEQFF. In DNA, the CDR3 is TGTGCCACCCGGTTGGTAGCGGGAGCGAATGAGCAGTTCTTC.

This clone appeared once. The chain recombines TRBV9 with TRBJ2-1; TRBD2 matches 7 bases. Germline CDR1 and CDR2: SGDLS and YYNGEE. The V segment lost 2 bases and the J segment 7 bases; nucleotides outside the gene matches: 9. The CDR3 has 15 residues. This CDR3 is CASSVSTGRTNEQFF. In nucleotides, the CDR3 is TGTGCCAGCAGCGTTTCTACCGGGAGGACAAATGAGCAGTTCTTC. Full variable domain (rest looked up from reference TRBV9 and TRBJ2-1): DSGVTQTPKHLITATGQRVTLRCSPRSGDLSVYWYQQSLDQGLQFLIQYYNGEERAKGNILERFSAQQFPDLHSELNLSSLELGDSALYFCASSVSTGRTNEQFFGPGTRLTVL.

This chain uses TRBV5-1 with TRBJ2-5; TRBD1 agrees at 7 bases. The DNA matches TRBJ2-7 better at its end, which makes the J call doubtful. This CDR3 is built from 14 residues. Germline V gene lookup returns CDR1 SGHRS and CDR2 YFSETQ. CDR3 loop: CASSRTGQSYEQYF. CDR3 DNA sequence: TGCGCCAGCAGCCGGACAGGCCAATCCTACGAGCAGTACTTC.

The chain employs TRBV28 and TRBJ2-7; 8 bases are shared with TRBD1. CDR3 length: 15 residues. Germline-derived CDR1 and CDR2 are MDHEN and SYDVKM. V gave up 5 bases and J gave up 3 bases; unmatched junction bases: 9. CDR3 in amino acids: CASSPMDRVGYEQYF. The CDR3 coding sequence is TGTGCCAGCAGTCCCATGGACAGGGTAGGCTACGAGCAGTACTTC.

This chain connects TRBV28 to TRBJ1-1; 9 bases agree with TRBD1. Germline CDR1 MDHEN, CDR2 SYDVKM. J gave up 1 base and V 3 bases, and 3 bases lay outside the gene matches. The CDR3 is 15 amino acids. The CDR3 nucleotides are TGTGCCAGCAGTTTTCGGGACAGGGCGAACACTGAAGCTTTCTTT. This sequence encodes CASSFRDRANTEAFF.

The chain is built from TRBV4-2 and TRBJ2-1; possible D gene TRBD2, 6 bases. The ends were cut back, 7 bases at V and 1 base at J, with 20 bases in the middle. Germline-derived CDR1 and CDR2 are LGHNA and YNFKEQ. CDR3 size: 17 residues. Written as DNA, the CDR3 is TGTGCCAGCACCCGGGGGACGAGGACAAATTCCTACAATGAGCAGTTCTTC. This gives the protein CASTRGTRTNSYNEQFF.

This chain joins TRBV7-8 and TRBJ2-5; D gene uncertain. Germline-derived CDR1 and CDR2 are SGHVS and FQNEAQ. The CDR3 runs to 13 residues. V dropped 2 bases and J dropped 2 bases, with 6 bases sitting between them. Written as DNA, the CDR3 is TGTGCCAGCAGCTTAAGACTTCAAGAGACCCAGTACTTC. It encodes CASSLRLQETQYF.